This T cell receptor beta chain was sequenced for a study of blood T cell repertoires in COVID-19. As for the study in general: Researchers got acute and convalescent COVID-19 samples from the United States, Italy and Spain. T cells, B-cell-depleted T cells, or PBMCs supplied cDNA or gDNA.

The CDR3 is 18 residues long. In the authors' workflow: Estimation of nucleated cell counts relied on the amplification of reference gene primers. Sequencing used immunoSEQ multiplex PCR; TCRdb keeps in-frame clones, though not all of them. V, J and clone size are those of that table, while D and trimming were read from the DNA. This sample has approximately 100,000 clones; roughly 87% occur once, and the top ten carry roughly 17%. Specimen: peripheral blood. This sequence joins TRBV12-2 and TRBJ2-5; the tabulated D call, TRBD2, remains unverified against the DNA. TRBV12-2 is a pseudogene segment. This receptor was taken from a woman aged 80 or over in a cohort sampled during active COVID-19. The CDR3 reads CASRLGGIVEGKEETQYF. The CDR3 DNA is TGTGCAAGTCGCTTAGGGGGGATAGTGGAGGGGAAGGAAGAGACCCAGTACTTC.